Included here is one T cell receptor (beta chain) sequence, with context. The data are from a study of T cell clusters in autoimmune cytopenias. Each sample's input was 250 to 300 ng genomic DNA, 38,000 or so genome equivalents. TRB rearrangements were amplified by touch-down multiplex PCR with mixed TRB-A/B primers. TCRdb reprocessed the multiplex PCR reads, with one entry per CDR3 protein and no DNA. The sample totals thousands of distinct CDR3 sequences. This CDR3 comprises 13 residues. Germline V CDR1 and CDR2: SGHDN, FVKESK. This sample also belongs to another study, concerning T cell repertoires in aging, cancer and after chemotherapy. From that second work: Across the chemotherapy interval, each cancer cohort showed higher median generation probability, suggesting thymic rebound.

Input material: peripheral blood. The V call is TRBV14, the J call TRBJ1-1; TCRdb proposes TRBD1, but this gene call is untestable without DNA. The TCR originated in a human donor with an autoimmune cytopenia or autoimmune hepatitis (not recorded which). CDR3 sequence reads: CASSAFGQGLAFF.